Shown below are 6 T cell receptor beta chains from a single sample sequenced in a study of T-cell memory formation after mild COVID-19. TCRdb used MiXCR to reprocess the 5' RACE reads, holding one entry per CDR3 protein. Found here are 200,000 to 250,000 distinct CDR3 sequences, more than 8% of them singletons; the top ten hold roughly 4%. Sequenced input: PBMCs or a T cell subset sorted from them (not recorded which). The receptor source for this set is a man aged 18 to 30 who had mild COVID-19 (a few samples of this study predate the infection). Cell type and time point are not known.

This clonotype has a handful of counts. The chain joins TRBV3-1 to TRBJ1-1, with 12 bases aligning to TRBD1. The CDR3 consists of 15 residues. Germline CDR1 LGHDT, CDR2 YNNKEL (reference sequence). Trimming took 7 bases from V and 8 from J; bases not matched to a gene: 11. CDR3 protein: CASNPRDRGLGEAFF. In DNA, the CDR3 is TGTGCCAGCAACCCTCGGGACAGGGGGCTTGGGGAAGCTTTCTTT. The variable domain in full, completed from reference TRBV3-1 and TRBJ1-1, reads DTAVSQTPKYLVTQMGNDKSIKCEQNLGHDTMYWYKQDSKKFLKIMFSYNNKELIINETVPNRFSPKSPDKAHLNLHINSLELGDSAVYFCASNPRDRGLGEAFFGQGTRLTVV.

This sequence joins TRBV20-1 and TRBJ2-2, with D maybe TRBD2 (6 bases). This CDR3 has 16 amino acids. V was clipped by 0 bases and J by 4 bases, with 15 bases between them. Germline V gene data show CDR1 as DFQATT and CDR2 as SNEGSKA (reference sequence). The chain's CDR3 is CSARDGGSGSTGELFF. The CDR3 DNA sequence: TGCAGTGCTAGAGATGGGGGGTCAGGAAGCACCGGGGAGCTGTTTTTT.

This clonotype was seen only a few times. This rearrangement joins TRBV5-1 to TRBJ2-6; D remains unclear. This CDR3 contains 14 residues. The V end lost 0 bases, the J end lost 4 bases, and 5 bases lay between the germline ends. Looked up from germline, CDR1 is SGHRS and CDR2 is YFSETQ. CDR3 residues: CASSLDAGANVLTF. The CDR3 DNA reads as TGCGCCAGCAGCTTGGATGCCGGGGCCAACGTCCTGACTTTC.

This clonotype was seen many times. The V gene is TRBV7-2, the J gene TRBJ2-5; 12 bases match TRBD2. The J segment lost 4 bases and the V segment lost 4 bases, leaving 4 bases of the junction unmatched. Looked up from germline, CDR1 is SGHTA and CDR2 is FQGNSA. The CDR3 is made up of 15 amino acids. CDR3 DNA: TGTGCCAGCAGCTCTAGACTAGCGGGGGTAGAGACCCAGTACTTC. Translating gives CASSSRLAGVETQYF.

The rearrangement uses TRBV7-8 and TRBJ1-5, with D possibly TRBD1 on 5 matching bases. The ends were cut back, 5 bases at V and 7 bases at J, with 15 bases in the middle. Germline assignment: CDR1 SGHVS and CDR2 FQNEAQ. The CDR3 length is 14 residues. CDR3 residues: CASSGATRGQPQHF. CDR3 DNA: TGTGCCAGCAGCGGCGCCACCCGGGGCCAGCCCCAGCATTTT.

In its sample, this clonotype was seen a few times. The rearrangement joins TRBV7-3 to TRBJ2-3; D possibly corresponds to TRBD2 (5 bases). Trimming took off 0 bases at V and 4 bases at J, with 11 bases between the two ends. The CDR3 consists of 15 residues. In germline, CDR1 is SGHTA, CDR2 FQGTGA. The CDR3 spells CASSLTRVVSDTQYF. As DNA, the CDR3 is TGTGCCAGCAGCTTAACGCGGGTTGTGTCAGATACGCAGTATTTT. Variable domain in full (rest from reference TRBV7-3 and TRBJ2-3): GAGVSQTPSNKVTEKGKYVELRCDPISGHTALYWYRQSLGQGPEFLIYFQGTGAADDSGLPNDRFFAVRPEGSVSTLKIQRTERGDSAVYLCASSLTRVVSDTQYFGPGTRLTVL.